These T cell receptor beta chains were read from a single sample in a study of OX40 agonist ivuxolimab in advanced cancers. The table came from immunoSEQ multiplex PCR; TCRdb's copy has only in-frame clones and leaves some out. This sample carries 45,000 or so clones, about nine tenths of them seen once, and the ten largest clones take under 10%. The source was CD4+ or CD8+ T cells sorted from blood, collected in a trial of the OX40 agonist ivuxolimab. These receptors all come from an adult with an advanced solid tumor such as melanoma, head and neck, liver or kidney cancer. The CDR3 runs from the conserved cysteine through the conserved F or W. The D gene is left open where the match is weak. For some rows the clone size is stated as once, few or many, or as a class when expanded; others skip it.

V	size	J	length	D	CDR3	DNA
TRBV7-8	.	TRBJ1-1	14	.	CASSLSGGWTEAFF	TGTGCCAGCTCCCTTTCTGGAGGGTGGACTGAAGCTTTCTTT
TRBV27	.	TRBJ2-2	13	.	CASSLGLIGELFF	TGTGCCAGCAGTTTAGGTCTTATCGGGGAGCTGTTTTTT
TRBV6-1	once	TRBJ1-4	12	.	CAPPGLGEKLFF	TGTGCCCCACCGGGGCTGGGGGAAAAACTGTTTTTT
TRBV7-3	.	TRBJ2-6	17	.	CASSLTARVSGANVLTF	TGTGCCAGCAGCTTAACAGCCAGAGTCTCTGGGGCCAACGTCCTGACTTTC
TRBV28	.	TRBJ2-1	12	.	CATLLGYNEQFF	TGTGCCACTCTTTTGGGGTACAATGAGCAGTTCTTC
TRBV2	.	TRBJ1-4	14	.	CASSYSATNEKLFF	TGTGCCAGCAGTTACAGTGCAACTAATGAAAAACTGTTTTTT
TRBV2	medium-sized	TRBJ2-1	13	.	CASSLDYNNEQFF	TGTGCCAGCAGCCTGGACTACAACAATGAGCAGTTCTTC
TRBV6-4	.	TRBJ1-2	17	TRBD1	CASSPSRGQGAINGYTF	TGTGCCAGCAGTCCGTCCCGGGGACAGGGGGCCATCAATGGCTACACCTTC
TRBV2	.	TRBJ1-5	14	.	CASSVGAPNQPQHF	TGTGCCAGCAGTGTCGGGGCGCCGAATCAGCCCCAGCATTTT
TRBV18	.	TRBJ1-1	14	TRBD1	CASSPQTGGTEAFF	TGTGCCAGCTCACCACAAACAGGGGGCACTGAAGCTTTCTTT
TRBV11-3	once	TRBJ2-3	14	TRBD1	CASSPRQGADTQYF	TGTGCCAGCAGCCCCAGACAGGGCGCAGATACGCAGTATTTT
TRBV18	.	TRBJ2-5	15	TRBD2	CASSLAGGPLETQYF	TGTGCCAGCTCTCTAGCGGGAGGGCCCTTAGAGACCCAGTACTTC
TRBV9	.	TRBJ2-7	16	TRBD1	CASSVGTGVLSYEQYF	TGTGCCAGCAGCGTAGGTACAGGGGTCCTCTCCTACGAGCAGTACTTC
TRBV7-9	.	TRBJ2-5	12	.	CASSFEVETQYF	TGTGCCAGCAGCTTTGAGGTAGAGACCCAGTACTTC
TRBV18	.	TRBJ1-2	13	.	CASSLPGLTGYTF	TGTGCCAGCTCACTTCCGGGCCTCACTGGCTACACCTTC
TRBV19	once	TRBJ1-5	15	.	CASSIAPPAGQPQHF	TGTGCCAGTAGTATAGCCCCCCCGGCCGGGCAGCCCCAGCATTTT
TRBV18	few	TRBJ2-2	17	TRBD1	CASSRVTGGWETGELFF	TGTGCCAGCTCACGCGTCACAGGGGGCTGGGAGACCGGGGAGCTGTTTTTT
TRBV10-3	.	TRBJ2-3	11	.	CAISSTDTQYF	TGTGCCATCAGCAGCACAGATACGCAGTATTTT
TRBV5-1	.	TRBJ2-7	14	.	CASNTGPTSYEQYF	TGCGCCAGCAATACCGGGCCGACCAGTTACGAGCAGTACTTC
TRBV21-1	.	TRBJ2-1	16	.	CASTMVGSGSYNEQFF	.
TRBV2	few	TRBJ2-6	18	TRBD1	CASRGGTGTASGANVLTF	TGTGCCAGCAGGGGGGGGACAGGGACCGCCTCTGGGGCCAACGTCCTGACTTTC
TRBV4-3	.	TRBJ2-7	18	TRBD1	CASSQGKLGGQGSYEQYF	TGCGCCAGCAGCCAAGGGAAATTAGGGGGACAGGGGTCCTACGAGCAGTACTTC
TRBV18	.	TRBJ1-3	13	.	CASSPGIGNTIYF	TGTGCCAGCTCACCAGGGATCGGAAACACCATATATTTT
TRBV27	.	TRBJ2-1	19	TRBD2	CASSLGTSARWSSYNEQFF	TGTGCCAGCAGTTTGGGGACTAGCGCTCGGTGGAGCTCCTACAATGAGCAGTTCTTC
TRBV28	.	TRBJ2-3	18	TRBD2	CASSLGLAGGTSTDTQYF	TGTGCCAGCAGTTTAGGGCTAGCGGGGGGGACTAGCACAGATACGCAGTATTTT
TRBV18	.	TRBJ1-3	13	.	CASSQGTGNTIYF	TGTGCCAGCTCACAGGGGACGGGAAACACCATATATTTT
TRBV27	.	TRBJ2-5	12	.	CASSNLGETQYF	TGTGCCAGCAGTAACCTAGGGGAGACCCAGTACTTC
TRBV18	.	TRBJ2-5	15	.	CASSPRGDTQETQYF	TGTGCCAGCTCCCCTCGGGGGGACACACAAGAGACCCAGTACTTC
TRBV28	few	TRBJ2-7	12	.	CASSSTTRAEYF	TGTGCCAGCAGTTCGACGACTCGGGCAGAGTACTTC
TRBV30	.	TRBJ1-4	15	.	CAWSITGLDIQKLFF	TGTGCCTGGAGTATAACGGGCCTCGACATCCAAAAACTGTTTTTT
TRBV7-2	.	TRBJ2-2	15	.	CASSSQGANTGELFF	TGTGCCAGCAGCTCACAGGGCGCGAACACCGGGGAGCTGTTTTTT
TRBV6-5	.	TRBJ2-6	16	TRBD1	CASSSGTASGANVLTF	TGTGCCAGCAGTTCAGGGACAGCCTCTGGGGCCAACGTCCTGACTTTC
TRBV5-6	.	TRBJ2-7	15	.	CASSDQGPDSYEQYF	TGTGCCAGCAGTGACCAAGGTCCCGACTCCTACGAGCAGTACTTC
TRBV28	once	TRBJ2-2	17	.	CASSLRESGLRPGELFF	TGTGCCAGCAGTTTAAGGGAATCAGGGTTGAGGCCCGGGGAGCTGTTTTTT
TRBV10-3	.	TRBJ2-7	12	TRBD1	CAISEAGGEQYF	TGTGCCATCAGTGAGGCAGGGGGAGAGCAGTACTTC
TRBV5-1	.	TRBJ1-1	14	.	CASSLTGANTEAFF	TGCGCCAGCAGCCTGACAGGAGCGAACACTGAAGCTTTCTTT
TRBV7-8	.	TRBJ1-4	15	.	CASSLGLVTNEKLFF	TGTGCCAGCAGCTTAGGGCTGGTAACTAATGAAAAACTGTTTTTT
TRBV6-5	.	TRBJ2-3	16	TRBD2	CASSYSGLAAADTQYF	TGTGCCAGCAGTTACTCCGGACTAGCGGCGGCAGATACGCAGTATTTT
TRBV6-1	.	TRBJ2-7	15	.	CASRSPGASSYEQYF	TGTGCCAGCAGATCCCCGGGAGCTAGCTCCTACGAGCAGTACTTC
TRBV7-9	.	TRBJ1-4	16	TRBD1	CASSLPRDRESEKLFF	TGTGCCAGCAGCCTCCCAAGGGACAGGGAATCTGAAAAACTGTTTTTT
TRBV28	.	TRBJ1-5	13	.	CASRQYNNQPQHF	TGTGCCAGCAGGCAGTATAACAATCAGCCCCAGCATTTT
TRBV7-6	.	TRBJ2-3	16	.	CASSLRGMLSTDTQYF	TGTGCCAGCAGCTTAAGGGGAATGCTAAGCACAGATACGCAGTATTTT
TRBV7-2	.	TRBJ1-1	12	.	CASSPLGTEAFF	TGTGCCAGCAGCCCCCTAGGGACTGAAGCTTTCTTT
TRBV6-5	.	TRBJ2-7	13	TRBD2	CASKLAGGYEQYF	TGTGCCAGCAAACTAGCGGGAGGCTACGAGCAGTACTTC
TRBV4-2	.	TRBJ1-2	15	.	CASSQDEAAVGGYTF	TGTGCCAGCAGCCAAGATGAAGCAGCCGTCGGTGGCTACACCTTC
TRBV11-3	.	TRBJ2-1	17	TRBD2	CASSLDLGTSGLNEQFF	TGTGCCAGCAGCTTAGATCTGGGTACTAGCGGATTAAATGAGCAGTTCTTC
TRBV9	.	TRBJ2-2	13	.	CASSERGTGELFF	TGTGCCAGCAGCGAGAGGGGGACCGGGGAGCTGTTTTTT
TRBV5-8	.	TRBJ2-2	17	TRBD2	CASSLYDGRAYTGELFF	TGTGCCAGCAGCTTGTATGACGGGAGGGCTTATACCGGGGAGCTGTTTTTT